This T cell receptor beta chain originates from a study of beta chain features in type 1 diabetes. Study outcomes and limitations: Insertions were fewer and deletions more numerous at VDJ junctions in type 1 diabetes patients. People with Type 1 diabetes carried modestly yet significantly shorter TCRB CDR3s in all four CD4+ subsets.

Since all of the isolated RNA was reverse transcribed, expressed TCRB transcripts were what got sequenced. TCRdb's copy holds only in-frame clones and misses some; the assay was immunoSEQ multiplex PCR. Of around 250,000 clones in the sample, 14% were seen once. In this sample, this clone turned up a few times. Its antigen is not known. Purities in excess of 95% were seen in all sorted populations. Germline CDR1 reads GTSNPN; CDR2 reads SVGIG (reference sequence). V lost 1 base and J lost 10, with 19 bases in between. This CDR3 has 14 residues. The sample consisted of naive CD4+ T cells from blood. The receptor comes from a man aged 25-40 years with type 1 diabetes. The rearrangement links TRBV30 to TRBJ1-1; the D gene is possibly TRBD1 (6 bases). The DNA of the CDR3 is TGTGCCTGGAGTGGCCCCACTACCAGGGGCGGAGCTTTCTTT. Encoded protein: CAWSGPTTRGGAFF.